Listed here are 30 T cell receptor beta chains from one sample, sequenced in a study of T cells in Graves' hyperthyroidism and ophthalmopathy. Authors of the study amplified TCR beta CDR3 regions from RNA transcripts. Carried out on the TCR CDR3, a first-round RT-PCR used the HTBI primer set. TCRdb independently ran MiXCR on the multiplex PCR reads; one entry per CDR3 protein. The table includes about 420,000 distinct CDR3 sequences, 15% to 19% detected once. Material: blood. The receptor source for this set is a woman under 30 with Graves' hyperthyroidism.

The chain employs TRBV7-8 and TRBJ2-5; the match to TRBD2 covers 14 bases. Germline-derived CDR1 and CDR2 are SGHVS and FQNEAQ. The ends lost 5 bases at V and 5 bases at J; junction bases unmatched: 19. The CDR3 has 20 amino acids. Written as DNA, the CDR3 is TGTGCCAGCAGCCCCGGGGGGCCGGGACTAGCGGGGGTTCAGGGTGAGACCCAGTACTTC. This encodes CASSPGGPGLAGVQGETQYF.

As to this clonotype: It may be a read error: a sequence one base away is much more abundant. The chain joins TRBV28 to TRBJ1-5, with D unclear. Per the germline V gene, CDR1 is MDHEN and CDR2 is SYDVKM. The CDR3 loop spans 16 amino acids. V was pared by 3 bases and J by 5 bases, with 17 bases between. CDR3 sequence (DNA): TGTGCCAGCAGTTTGGAGACTCCAGCTGGCGATCAGCCCCAGCATTTT. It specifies CASSLETPAGDQPQHF. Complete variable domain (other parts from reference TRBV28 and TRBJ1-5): DVKVTQSSRYLVKRTGEKVFLECVQDMDHENMFWYRQDPGLGLRLIYFSYDVKMKEKGDIPEGYSVSREKKERFSLILESASTNQTSMYLCASSLETPAGDQPQHFGDGTRLSIL.

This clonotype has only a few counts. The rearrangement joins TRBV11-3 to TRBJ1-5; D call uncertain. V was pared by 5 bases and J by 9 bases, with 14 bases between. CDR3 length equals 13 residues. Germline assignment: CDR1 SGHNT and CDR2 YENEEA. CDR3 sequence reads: CASSPGRGRPQHF. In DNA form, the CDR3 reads TGTGCCAGCAGCCCCGGCCGTGGTCGGCCCCAGCATTTT.

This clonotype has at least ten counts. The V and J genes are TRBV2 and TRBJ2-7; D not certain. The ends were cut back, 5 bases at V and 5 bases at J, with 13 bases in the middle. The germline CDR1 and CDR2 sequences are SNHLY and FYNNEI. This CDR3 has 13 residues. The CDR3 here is CASSKRSSNEQYF. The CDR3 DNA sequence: TGTGCCAGCAGTAAAAGGAGTTCAAACGAGCAGTACTTC.

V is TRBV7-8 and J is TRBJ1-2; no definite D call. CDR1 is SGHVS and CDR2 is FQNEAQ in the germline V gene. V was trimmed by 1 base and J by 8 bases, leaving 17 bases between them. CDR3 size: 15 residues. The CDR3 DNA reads TGTGCCAGCAGCTTAGGGGCCCGGGCTTGGAGAGGCTACACCTTC. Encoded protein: CASSLGARAWRGYTF.

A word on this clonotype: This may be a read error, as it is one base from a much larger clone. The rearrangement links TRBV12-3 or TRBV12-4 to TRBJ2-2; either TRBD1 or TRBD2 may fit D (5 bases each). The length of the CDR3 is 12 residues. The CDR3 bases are TGTGCCAGCAGTTTGGAAGTAGGGGAGCTGTCTTTT. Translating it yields CASSLEVGELSF.

The CDR3 nucleotides are TGTGCCAGTAGCCCAAGTCATGGCGACTATGGCTACACCTTC. Residues: CASSPSHGDYGYTF. This chain uses TRBV19 with TRBJ1-2; D gene unclear. The V end was cut by 6 bases, the J end by 3 bases, with 14 bases between. Germline CDR1 is LNHDA and CDR2 is SQIVND (reference sequence). CDR3 length: 14 residues.

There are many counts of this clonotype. The CDR3 DNA follows: TGTGCCAGCAGTTCCGGGGGGGAAGCTTTCTTT. The encoded protein is CASSSGGEAFF. The chain is built from TRBV6-1 and TRBJ1-1, with a weak D call TRBD1 (5 bases). V was shortened by 5 bases and J by 8 bases, with 9 bases between the two germline ends. CDR1 is MNHNS and CDR2 is SASEGT in the germline V gene. The CDR3 sequence is 11 residues long.

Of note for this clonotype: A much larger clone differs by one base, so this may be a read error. CDR3 nucleotides: TGTGCCAGCAGTGAGTGGCTAGCGGGAAACACCGGGGAGCTGTTTTTT. It translates to CASSEWLAGNTGELFF. The V call is TRBV6-1, the J call TRBJ2-2; 9 bases match TRBD2. CDR1 MNHNS and CDR2 SASEGT come from the germline V gene. The CDR3 is 16 amino acids. J was trimmed by 2 bases and V by 3 bases; bases with no gene match: 4.

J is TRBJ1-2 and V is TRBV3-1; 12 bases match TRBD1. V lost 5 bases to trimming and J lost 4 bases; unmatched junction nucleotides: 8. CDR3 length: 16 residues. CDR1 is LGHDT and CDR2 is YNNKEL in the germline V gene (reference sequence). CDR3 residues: CASSTTGTGGGYGYTF. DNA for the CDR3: TGTGCCAGCAGCACCACCGGGACAGGGGGCGGCTATGGCTACACCTTC.

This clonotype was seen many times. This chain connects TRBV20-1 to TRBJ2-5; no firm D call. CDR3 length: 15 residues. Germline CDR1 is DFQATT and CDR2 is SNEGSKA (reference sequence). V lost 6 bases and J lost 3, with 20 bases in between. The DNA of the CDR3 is TGCAGTGCGCTTGGGGTCCGGGCGTCGGAAGAGACCCAGTACTTC. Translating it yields CSALGVRASEETQYF.

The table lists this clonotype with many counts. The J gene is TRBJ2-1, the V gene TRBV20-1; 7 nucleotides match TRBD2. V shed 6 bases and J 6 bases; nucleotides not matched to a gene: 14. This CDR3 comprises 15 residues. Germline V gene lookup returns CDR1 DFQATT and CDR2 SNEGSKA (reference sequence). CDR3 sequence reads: CSARKASGGSNEQFF. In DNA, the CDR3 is TGCAGTGCCCGGAAGGCTAGCGGAGGGTCCAATGAGCAGTTCTTC.

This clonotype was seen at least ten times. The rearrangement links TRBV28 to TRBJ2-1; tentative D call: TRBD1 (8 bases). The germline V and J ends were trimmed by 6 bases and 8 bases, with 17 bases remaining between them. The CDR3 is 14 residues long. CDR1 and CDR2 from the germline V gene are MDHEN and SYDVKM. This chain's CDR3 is CASRTQGGLYEQFF. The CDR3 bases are TGTGCCAGCAGGACACAGGGGGGGCTTTATGAGCAGTTCTTC. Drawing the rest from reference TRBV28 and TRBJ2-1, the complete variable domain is DVKVTQSSRYLVKRTGEKVFLECVQDMDHENMFWYRQDPGLGLRLIYFSYDVKMKEKGDIPEGYSVSREKKERFSLILESASTNQTSMYLCASRTQGGLYEQFFGPGTRLTVL.

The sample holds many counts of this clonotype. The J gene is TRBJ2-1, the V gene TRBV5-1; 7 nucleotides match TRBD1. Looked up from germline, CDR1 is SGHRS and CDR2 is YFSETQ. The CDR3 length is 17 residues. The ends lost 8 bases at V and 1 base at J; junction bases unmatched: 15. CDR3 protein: CASEPGQRPNSYNEQFF. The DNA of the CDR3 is TGCGCCAGTGAACCGGGACAGCGACCAAATTCCTACAATGAGCAGTTCTTC.

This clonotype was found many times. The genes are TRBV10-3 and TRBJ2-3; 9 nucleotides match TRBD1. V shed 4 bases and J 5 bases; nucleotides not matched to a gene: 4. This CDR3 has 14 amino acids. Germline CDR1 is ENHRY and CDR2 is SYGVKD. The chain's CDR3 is CAISGTGERDTQYF. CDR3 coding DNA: TGTGCCATCAGTGGGACAGGGGAGAGAGATACGCAGTATTTT.

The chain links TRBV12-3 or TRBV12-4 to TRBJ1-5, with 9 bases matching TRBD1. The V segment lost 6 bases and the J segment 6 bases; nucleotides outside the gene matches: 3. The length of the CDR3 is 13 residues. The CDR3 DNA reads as TGTGCCAGCAGCGGGACAGGGAGTCAGCCCCAGCATTTT. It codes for CASSGTGSQPQHF.

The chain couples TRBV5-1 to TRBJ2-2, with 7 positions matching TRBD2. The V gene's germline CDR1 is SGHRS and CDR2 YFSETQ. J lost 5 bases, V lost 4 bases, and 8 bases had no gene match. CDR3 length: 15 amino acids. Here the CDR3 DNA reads TGCGCCAGCAGCGACCAAGGCGGGGGTACCGGGGAGCTGTTTTTT. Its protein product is CASSDQGGGTGELFF.

CDR3: CASTTEGQGFNSPLHF. The CDR3 DNA reads TGTGCCAGTACCACCGAGGGGCAAGGATTCAATTCACCCCTCCACTTT. V is TRBV19 and J is TRBJ1-6; D is possibly TRBD1 (5 bases). CDR1 is LNHDA and CDR2 is SQIVND in the germline V gene (reference sequence). Trimming stripped 7 bases from V and 7 bases from J, with 20 bases between. This CDR3 spans 16 amino acids.

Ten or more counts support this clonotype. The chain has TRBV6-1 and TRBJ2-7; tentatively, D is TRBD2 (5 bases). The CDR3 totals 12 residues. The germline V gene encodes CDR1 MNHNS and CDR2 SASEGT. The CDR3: CALKGSTYEQYF. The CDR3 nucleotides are TGTGCTCTTAAAGGGAGCACCTACGAGCAGTACTTC.

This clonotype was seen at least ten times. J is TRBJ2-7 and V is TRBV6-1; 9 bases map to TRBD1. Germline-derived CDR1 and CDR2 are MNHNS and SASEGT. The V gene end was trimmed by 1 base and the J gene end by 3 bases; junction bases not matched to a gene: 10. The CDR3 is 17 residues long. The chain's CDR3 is CASSEVGKGQGDYEQYF. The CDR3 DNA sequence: TGTGCCAGCAGTGAAGTGGGAAAGGGACAGGGCGACTACGAGCAGTACTTC.

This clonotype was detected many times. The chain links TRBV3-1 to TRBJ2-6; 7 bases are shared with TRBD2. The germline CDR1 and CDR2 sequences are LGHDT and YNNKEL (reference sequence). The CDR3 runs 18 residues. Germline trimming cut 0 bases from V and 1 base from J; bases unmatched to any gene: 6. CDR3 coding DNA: TGTGCCAGCAGCCAAGAGGCTAGCGGCACTTCTGGGGCCAACGTCCTGACTTTC. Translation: CASSQEASGTSGANVLTF.

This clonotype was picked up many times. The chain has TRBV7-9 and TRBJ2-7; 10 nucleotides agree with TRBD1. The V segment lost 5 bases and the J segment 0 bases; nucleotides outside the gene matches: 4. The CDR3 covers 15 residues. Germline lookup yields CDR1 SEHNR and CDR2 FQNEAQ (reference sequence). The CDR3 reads CASSAGQGFSYEQYF. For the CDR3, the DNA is TGTGCCAGCAGCGCGGGACAGGGGTTCTCCTACGAGCAGTACTTC.

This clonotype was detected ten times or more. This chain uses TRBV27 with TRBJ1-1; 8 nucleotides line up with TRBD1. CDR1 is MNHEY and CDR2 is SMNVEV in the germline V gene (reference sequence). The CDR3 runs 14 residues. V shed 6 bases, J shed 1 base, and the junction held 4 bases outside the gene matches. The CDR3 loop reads CASRKTGENTEAFF. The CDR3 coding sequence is TGTGCCAGCAGAAAGACAGGGGAGAACACTGAAGCTTTCTTT.

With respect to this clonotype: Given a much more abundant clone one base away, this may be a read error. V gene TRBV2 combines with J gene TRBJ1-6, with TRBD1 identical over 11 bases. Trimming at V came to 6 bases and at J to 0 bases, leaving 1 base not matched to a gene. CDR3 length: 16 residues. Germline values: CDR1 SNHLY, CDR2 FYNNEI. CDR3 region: CASRGTGGSYNSPLHF. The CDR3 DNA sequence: TGTGCCAGCAGAGGGACAGGGGGCTCCTATAATTCACCCCTCCACTTT.

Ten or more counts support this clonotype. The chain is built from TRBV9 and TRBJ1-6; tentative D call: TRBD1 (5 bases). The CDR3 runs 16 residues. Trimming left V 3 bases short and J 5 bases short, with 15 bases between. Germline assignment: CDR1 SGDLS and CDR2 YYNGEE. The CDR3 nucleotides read TGTGCCAGCAGCGCCGCCGAGGCAGGGAATAATTCACCCCTCCACTTT. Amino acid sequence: CASSAAEAGNNSPLHF.

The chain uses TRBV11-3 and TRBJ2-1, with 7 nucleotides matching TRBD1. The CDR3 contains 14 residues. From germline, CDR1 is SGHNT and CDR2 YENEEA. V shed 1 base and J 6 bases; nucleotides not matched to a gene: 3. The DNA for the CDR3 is TGTGCCAGCAGCTTAGTCGAGGGGGCCAATGAGCAGTTCTTC. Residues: CASSLVEGANEQFF.

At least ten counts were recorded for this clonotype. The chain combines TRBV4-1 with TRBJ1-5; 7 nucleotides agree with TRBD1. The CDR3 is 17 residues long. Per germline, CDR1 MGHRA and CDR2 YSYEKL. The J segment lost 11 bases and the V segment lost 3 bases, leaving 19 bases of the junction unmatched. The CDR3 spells CASSHPAGTARGKAQHF. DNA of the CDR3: TGCGCCAGCAGCCACCCCGCCGGGACAGCCAGGGGCAAGGCCCAGCATTTT.

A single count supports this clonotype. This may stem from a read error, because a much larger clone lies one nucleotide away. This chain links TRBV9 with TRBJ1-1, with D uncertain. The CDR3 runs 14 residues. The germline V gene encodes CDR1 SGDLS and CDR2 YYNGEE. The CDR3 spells CASSVETGDTGAFF. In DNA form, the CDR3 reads TGTGCCAGCAGCGTAGAGACGGGAGACACTGGAGCTTTCTTT.

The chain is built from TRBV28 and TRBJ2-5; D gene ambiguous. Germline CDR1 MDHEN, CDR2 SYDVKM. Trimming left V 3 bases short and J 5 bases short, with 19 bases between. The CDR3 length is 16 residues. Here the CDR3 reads CASSLVELLDTETQYF. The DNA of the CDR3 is TGTGCCAGCAGTTTGGTTGAACTCCTCGACACCGAGACCCAGTACTTC.

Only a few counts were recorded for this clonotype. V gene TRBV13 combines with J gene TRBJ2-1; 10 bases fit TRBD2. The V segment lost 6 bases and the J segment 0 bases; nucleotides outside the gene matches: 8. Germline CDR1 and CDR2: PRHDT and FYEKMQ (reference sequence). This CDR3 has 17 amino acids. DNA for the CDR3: TGTGCCAGCAGTCCTGGACTAGCGGAGAGCTCCTACAATGAGCAGTTCTTC. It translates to CASSPGLAESSYNEQFF.